The 7 T cell receptor beta chains in this list originate from one sample, sequenced in a study of T cell responses to AZD1222 COVID-19 vaccine. Repertoires were generated with immunoSEQ multiplex PCR, while TCRdb's copy carries only in-frame clones and drops some. The sample shows 24,000 or so clones, around 87% of them seen only once. This specimen consisted of peripheral blood, obtained 28 days after the second AZD1222 dose. The source is an adult who received the AZD1222 COVID-19 vaccine.

The V and J genes are TRBV7-9 and TRBJ2-2; 11 bases are shared with TRBD1. The CDR3 loop spans 17 amino acids. J gave up 0 bases and V 6 bases, and 6 bases lay outside the gene matches. From germline, CDR1 is SEHNR and CDR2 FQNEAQ (reference sequence). CDR3 loop: CASSRPGQGANTGELFF. In DNA, the CDR3 is TGTGCCAGCAGTAGACCGGGACAGGGGGCGAACACCGGGGAGCTGTTTTTT.

The CDR3: CASSRQGAGEKLFF. Here the CDR3 DNA reads TGTGCCAGCTCGCGACAGGGGGCGGGTGAAAAACTGTTTTTT. The chain has TRBV18 and TRBJ1-4; 10 bases line up with TRBD1. Germline V gives CDR1 KGHSH, CDR2 LQKENI. Trimming at V came to 6 bases and at J to 7 bases, leaving 5 bases not matched to a gene. The CDR3 loop spans 14 amino acids.

The chain uses TRBV9 and TRBJ2-3, with 10 positions matching TRBD2. V shed 3 bases and J 4 bases; nucleotides not matched to a gene: 8. Germline loops: CDR1 SGDLS, CDR2 YYNGEE. The CDR3 runs 16 residues. In DNA form, the CDR3 reads TGTGCCAGCAGCGAACTCTTAGCGGGAGGCCCAGATACGCAGTATTTT. Its translation: CASSELLAGGPDTQYF.

This sequence joins TRBV2 and TRBJ1-1, with D maybe TRBD1 (6 bases). V was cut by 8 bases and J by 5 bases, with 15 bases left in between. Germline V gives CDR1 SNHLY, CDR2 FYNNEI. The CDR3 runs 13 residues. The CDR3 protein is CASFRQGITEAFF. CDR3 nucleotides: TGTGCCAGCTTTCGGCAGGGGATAACTGAAGCTTTCTTT.

This clone was detected once. The genes are TRBV6-5 and TRBJ2-7; TRBD1 aligns across 10 bases. Unmatched junction bases numbered 11, after V lost 10 bases and J lost 5 bases. CDR1 is MNHEY and CDR2 is SVGAGI in the germline V gene. The CDR3 is 14 residues long. The CDR3 here is CATRTPGQGHEQYF. In DNA, the CDR3 is TGTGCCACCCGCACCCCGGGACAGGGGCACGAGCAGTACTTC.

The J gene is TRBJ1-4, the V gene TRBV19, with 9 positions matching TRBD1. Looked up from germline, CDR1 is LNHDA and CDR2 is SQIVND (reference sequence). The CDR3 contains 14 residues. The V gene end was trimmed by 7 bases and the J gene end by 15 bases; junction bases not matched to a gene: 15. The CDR3 coding sequence is TGTGCCAGTACCAGGACAGGGGTTAATGAATGGGTGTTTTTT. It translates to CASTRTGVNEWVFF.

J is TRBJ2-7 and V is TRBV9; D is unclear. The V and J ends lost 0 bases and 0 bases respectively, with 10 bases between them. This CDR3 region has 15 residues. Per the germline V gene, CDR1 is SGDLS and CDR2 is YYNGEE. The CDR3 sequence is CASSVAVGFSYEQYF. The DNA for the CDR3 is TGTGCCAGCAGCGTAGCCGTCGGCTTCTCCTACGAGCAGTACTTC.